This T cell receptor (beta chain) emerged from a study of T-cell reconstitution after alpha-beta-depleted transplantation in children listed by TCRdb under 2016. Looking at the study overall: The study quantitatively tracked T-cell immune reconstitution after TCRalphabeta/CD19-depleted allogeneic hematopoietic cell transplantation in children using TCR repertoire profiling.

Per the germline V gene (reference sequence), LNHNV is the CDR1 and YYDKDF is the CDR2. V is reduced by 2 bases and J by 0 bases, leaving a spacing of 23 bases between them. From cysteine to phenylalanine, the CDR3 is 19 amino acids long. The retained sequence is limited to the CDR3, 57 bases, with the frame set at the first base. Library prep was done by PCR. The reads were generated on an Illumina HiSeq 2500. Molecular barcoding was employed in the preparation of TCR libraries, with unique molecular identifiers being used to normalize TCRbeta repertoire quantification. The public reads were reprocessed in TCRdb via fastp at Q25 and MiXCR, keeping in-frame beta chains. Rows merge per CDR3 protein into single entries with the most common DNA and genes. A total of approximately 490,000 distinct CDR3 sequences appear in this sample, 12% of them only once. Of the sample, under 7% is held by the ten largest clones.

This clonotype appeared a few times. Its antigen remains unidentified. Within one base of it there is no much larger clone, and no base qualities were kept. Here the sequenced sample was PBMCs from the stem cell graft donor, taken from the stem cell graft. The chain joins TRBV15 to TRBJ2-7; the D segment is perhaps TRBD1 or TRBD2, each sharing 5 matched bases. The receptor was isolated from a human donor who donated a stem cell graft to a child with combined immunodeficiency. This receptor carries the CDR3 CATSRNPLPGPRSSYEQYF. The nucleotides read TGTGCCACCAGCAGAAACCCCCTCCCGGGACCCAGGAGCTCCTACGAGCAGTACTTC.